The clone carrying this T cell receptor (beta chain) was seen just once. This record comes from a study of blood T cell repertoires in COVID-19. The CDR3 runs to 13 residues. J was trimmed by 4 bases and V by 5 bases; bases with no gene match: 4. The germline V gene encodes CDR1 SGHRS and CDR2 YFSETQ. The protocol was immunoSEQ multiplex PCR, while the TCRdb copy is restricted to in-frame clones and leaves out a portion. The data contain over 350,000 clones, 70% to 90% of them singletons. Participants spanned ages about 18 to 90 years and resided in about two dozen US areas. The TCR originated in a woman aged 18 to 35 with acute COVID-19. Specimen: PBMCs or T cells enriched from blood (not recorded which). This rearrangement joins TRBV5-1 to TRBJ1-2; 8 bases line up with TRBD1. As DNA, the CDR3 is TGCGCCAGCAGTCCAGGGGGCAGCTATGGCTACACCTTC. As protein: CASSPGGSYGYTF.